One T cell receptor (beta chain) is described in this entry. This CDR3 region has 13 residues. The germline V gene has CDR1 ENHRY and CDR2 SYGVKD. The junction had 6 bases not matched to a gene; V was cut back by 7 bases and J by 6 bases. This table comes from immunoSEQ multiplex PCR, and its TCRdb copy is limited to in-frame clones, with some not included. The table records some 250,000 clones, 84% of them present only once. This sample was taken from a study of blood T cell repertoires in COVID-19. Sequences were obtained from peripheral blood. The chain has TRBV10-3 and TRBJ2-4, with 7 bases identical to TRBD2. The TCR sequence derives from a man between 60 and 75 years old with acute or convalescent COVID-19. CDR3 residues: CAIMAGDGNIQYF. For the CDR3, the DNA is TGTGCCATCATGGCGGGAGATGGAAACATTCAGTACTTC.